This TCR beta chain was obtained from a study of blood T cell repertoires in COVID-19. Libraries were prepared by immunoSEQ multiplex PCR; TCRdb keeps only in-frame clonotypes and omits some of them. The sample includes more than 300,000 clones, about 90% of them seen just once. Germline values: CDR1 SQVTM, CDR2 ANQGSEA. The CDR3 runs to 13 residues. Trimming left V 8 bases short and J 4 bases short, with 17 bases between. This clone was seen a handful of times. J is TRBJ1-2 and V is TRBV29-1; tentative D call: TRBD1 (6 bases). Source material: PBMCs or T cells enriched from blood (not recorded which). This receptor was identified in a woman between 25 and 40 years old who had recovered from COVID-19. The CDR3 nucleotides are TGCAGCCGCGGAACAGGGATTCTCTATGGCTACACCTTC. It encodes CSRGTGILYGYTF.